The rows below give T cell receptor beta chains drawn from one sample of a study of cytomegalovirus exposure and HLA in healthy donors. This table comes from immunoSEQ multiplex PCR, and its TCRdb copy is limited to in-frame clones, with some not included. The profile covers 200,000 to 250,000 clones, with 85% to 90% appearing a single time and over 0.95% taken by the ten largest. The sample was PBMCs. These receptors were obtained from a woman under 30 in good health and CMV-seronegative. The CDR3 runs from the conserved cysteine through the conserved F or W. A D gene is named only where the DNA matches it firmly. Part of the rows lack a size; the others show once, few, many or a class for expanded clones.

NA	NA	TRBJ1-4	TRBV2	CASRTDPPTNEKLFF	TGTGCCAGCAGGACAGATCCCCCAACTAATGAAAAACTGTTTTTT
once	NA	TRBJ1-1	TRBV7-9	CASSLHSLNTEAFF	TGTGCCAGCAGCTTGCACAGCTTGAACACTGAAGCTTTCTTT
few	TRBD1	TRBJ1-2	TRBV7-9	CASSPGGQGSYGYTF	TGTGCCAGCAGCCCCGGGGGACAGGGTTCCTATGGCTACACCTTC
NA	TRBD2	TRBJ2-5	TRBV11-2	CASSNSGGEETQYF	TGTGCCAGCAGCAATAGCGGGGGGGAAGAGACCCAGTACTTC
NA	NA	TRBJ2-4	TRBV6-5	CASQGGLAKNIQYF	TGTGCCAGCCAAGGGGGATTAGCCAAAAACATTCAGTACTTC
NA	TRBD1	TRBJ1-5	TRBV7-9	CASSPSGGGASVNQPQHF	TGTGCCAGCAGCCCCAGTGGAGGGGGCGCGTCGGTCAATCAGCCCCAGCATTTT
few	TRBD1	TRBJ2-3	TRBV7-2	CASTGGGTDTQYF	TGTGCCAGCACAGGGGGCGGCACAGATACGCAGTATTTT
NA	NA	TRBJ1-3	TRBV30	CAWSSITGNTIYF	TGTGCCTGGAGCAGTATTACTGGAAACACCATATATTTT
few	NA	TRBJ2-7	TRBV15	CATSRGTLSEQYF	TGTGCCACCAGCAGAGGTACTCTCTCCGAGCAGTACTTC
once	TRBD1	TRBJ2-7	TRBV7-2	CASSREPGTAAGYF	TGTGCCAGCAGCAGAGAACCCGGGACAGCGGCGGGTTACTTC
NA	NA	TRBJ2-2	TRBV7-3	CASSFRAGTTGELFF	TGTGCCAGCAGCTTCCGTGCCGGGACAACTGGGGAGCTGTTTTTT
NA	TRBD2	TRBJ2-7	TRBV7-2	CASSLGRAGGGYEQYF	TGTGCCAGCAGCTTAGGACGGGCGGGAGGAGGATACGAGCAGTACTTC
NA	NA	TRBJ2-1	TRBV4-3	CASSQIEGPSYNEQFF	TGCGCCAGCAGCCAAATTGAGGGCCCCTCCTACAATGAGCAGTTCTTC
NA	TRBD2	TRBJ2-1	TRBV6-6	CASKFSGGYNEQFF	TGTGCCAGCAAATTCAGCGGGGGATACAATGAGCAGTTCTTC
few	TRBD1	TRBJ1-2	TRBV6-5	CASSSPGQTNYGYTF	TGTGCCAGCAGTTCCCCGGGACAGACTAACTATGGCTACACCTTC
NA	NA	TRBJ1-1	TRBV5-1	CASSPDWGVAFF	TGCGCCAGCAGCCCCGACTGGGGGGTAGCTTTCTTT
NA	NA	TRBJ2-7	TRBV6-6	CASSYSGGYSYEQYF	TGTGCCAGCAGTTACTCCGGCGGGTACTCCTACGAGCAGTACTTC
few	TRBD2	TRBJ2-7	TRBV4-2	CASSQEVVGTIYYEQYF	TGTGCCAGCAGCCAAGAGGTAGTGGGGACTATTTATTACGAGCAGTACTTC
once	NA	TRBJ2-7	TRBV7-9	CASSLSPGDYEQYF	TGTGCCAGCAGCTTGTCCCCGGGGGACTACGAGCAGTACTTC
NA	TRBD2	TRBJ2-7	TRBV5-5	CASSLVGTSGYEQYF	TGTGCCAGCAGCTTGGTTGGGACTAGCGGGTACGAGCAGTACTTC
NA	TRBD1	TRBJ1-1	TRBV5-1	CASSFRGQGANTEAFF	TGCGCCAGCAGCTTTCGCGGACAGGGGGCGAACACTGAAGCTTTCTTT
few	NA	TRBJ1-2	TRBV29-1	CSVEAWADSLPGGRGYTF	TGCAGCGTTGAGGCGTGGGCAGACAGCCTACCTGGAGGGAGAGGCTACACCTTC
NA	TRBD2	TRBJ2-1	TRBV7-8	CASSLYASGRGDEQFF	TGTGCCAGCAGCTTATATGCTAGCGGGAGAGGAGATGAGCAGTTCTTC
few	TRBD1	TRBJ1-4	TRBV7-6	CASSRDRGGEATNEKLFF	TGTGCCAGCAGCCGAGACAGGGGCGGGGAGGCAACTAATGAAAAACTGTTTTTT
NA	TRBD2	TRBJ2-7	TRBV9	CASSRTSGPSSYEQYF	TGTGCCAGCAGCCGGACTAGCGGGCCCAGCTCCTACGAGCAGTACTTC
NA	NA	TRBJ2-2	TRBV18	CASSPGTTRGTGELFF	TGTGCCAGCTCACCAGGTACAACCCGGGGCACCGGGGAGCTGTTTTTT
once	TRBD1	TRBJ2-6	TRBV5-1	CASSLTGTGISGANVLTF	TGCGCCAGCAGCTTGACCGGGACAGGGATCTCTGGGGCCAACGTCCTGACTTTC
NA	NA	TRBJ2-7	TRBV6-5	CASSYQGAYEQYF	TGTGCCAGCAGTTACCAAGGGGCCTACGAGCAGTACTTC
NA	NA	TRBJ2-7	TRBV4-1	CASSQTVSYEQYF	TGCGCCAGCAGCCAAACTGTCTCCTACGAGCAGTACTTC
NA	NA	TRBJ1-2	TRBV6-5	CASSSVRGYGYTF	TGTGCCAGCAGTTCGGTGAGGGGGTATGGCTACACCTTC
NA	TRBD2	TRBJ2-3	TRBV7-6	CASTWTSETDTQYF	TGTGCCAGCACTTGGACTAGCGAGACAGATACGCAGTATTTT
once	NA	TRBJ1-1	TRBV27	CASSSPGGGTEAFF	TGTGCCAGCAGTTCGCCGGGAGGGGGGACTGAAGCTTTCTTT
NA	NA	TRBJ1-6	TRBV7-2	CASSLPYGAVPGGSPLHF	TGTGCCAGCAGCCTTCCTTATGGCGCGGTCCCGGGGGGATCACCCCTCCACTTT
NA	NA	TRBJ2-3	TRBV5-1	CASSLGGGVSDTQYF	TGCGCCAGCAGCTTGGGTGGCGGGGTTTCAGATACGCAGTATTTT
NA	TRBD2	TRBJ2-1	TRBV4-1	CASSQYVAGGGDEQFF	TGCGCCAGCAGCCAATATGTAGCGGGAGGGGGGGATGAGCAGTTCTTC
NA	TRBD1	TRBJ1-2	TRBV6-6	CASTGQTYGYTF	TGTGCCAGCACGGGACAGACCTATGGCTACACCTTC
NA	NA	TRBJ1-1	TRBV9	CASSVGGGAGTEAFF	TGTGCCAGCAGCGTAGGGGGAGGGGCTGGGACTGAAGCTTTCTTT
NA	NA	TRBJ2-3	TRBV11-3	CASSFGGVTDTQYF	TGTGCCAGCAGCTTCGGCGGGGTCACAGATACGCAGTATTTT
NA	TRBD2	TRBJ2-1	TRBV19	CASSDSGLYEQFF	TGTGCCAGTTCGGATAGCGGGCTCTATGAGCAGTTCTTC
NA	NA	TRBJ2-2	TRBV19	CASSTTQGSRGTGELFF	TGTGCCAGTAGTACCACGCAGGGGAGTCGCGGCACCGGGGAGCTGTTTTTT
once	NA	TRBJ2-1	TRBV7-2	CASSLVNHEPYNEQFF	TGTGCCAGCAGCTTAGTGAACCACGAGCCCTACAATGAGCAGTTCTTC
NA	NA	TRBJ2-5	TRBV19	CASSAPGTPRGETQYF	TGTGCCAGTAGTGCCCCTGGGACTCCCCGTGGGGAGACCCAGTACTTC
once	TRBD1	TRBJ2-3	TRBV27	CASSLEDRDTQYF	TGTGCCAGCAGTTTGGAGGACAGGGACACGCAGTATTTT
NA	NA	TRBJ1-1	TRBV5-8	CASSFEGGKNTEAFF	TGTGCCAGCAGCTTCGAGGGGGGGAAGAACACTGAAGCTTTCTTT
NA	NA	TRBJ2-5	TRBV7-2	CASSLVNREETQYF	TGTGCCAGCAGCTTAGTAAACAGGGAGGAGACCCAGTACTTC
NA	NA	TRBJ2-7	TRBV5-1	CASSFHPGQTYEQYF	TGCGCCAGCAGCTTCCACCCAGGACAGACCTACGAGCAGTACTTC